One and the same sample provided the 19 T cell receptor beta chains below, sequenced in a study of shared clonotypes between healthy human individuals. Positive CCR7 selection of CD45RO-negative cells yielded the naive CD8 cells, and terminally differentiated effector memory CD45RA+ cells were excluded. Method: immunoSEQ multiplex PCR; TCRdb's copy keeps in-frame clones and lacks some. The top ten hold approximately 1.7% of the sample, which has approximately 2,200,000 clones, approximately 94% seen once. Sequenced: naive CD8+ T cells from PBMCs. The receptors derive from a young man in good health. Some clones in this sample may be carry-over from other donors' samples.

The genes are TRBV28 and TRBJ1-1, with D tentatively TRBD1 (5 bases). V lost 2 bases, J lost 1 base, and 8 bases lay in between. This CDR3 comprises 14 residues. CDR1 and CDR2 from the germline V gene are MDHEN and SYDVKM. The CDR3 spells CASSLVTGNTEAFF. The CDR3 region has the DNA TGTGCCAGCAGTTTAGTAACAGGGAACACTGAAGCTTTCTTT. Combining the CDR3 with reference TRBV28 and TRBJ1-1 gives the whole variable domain DVKVTQSSRYLVKRTGEKVFLECVQDMDHENMFWYRQDPGLGLRLIYFSYDVKMKEKGDIPEGYSVSREKKERFSLILESASTNQTSMYLCASSLVTGNTEAFFGQGTRLTVV.

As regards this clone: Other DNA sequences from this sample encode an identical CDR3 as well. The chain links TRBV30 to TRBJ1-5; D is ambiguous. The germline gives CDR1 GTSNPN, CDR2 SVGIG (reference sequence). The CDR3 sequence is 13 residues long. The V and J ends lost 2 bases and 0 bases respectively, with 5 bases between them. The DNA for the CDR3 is TGTGCCTGGAGTCTCGGTAGCAATCAGCCCCAGCATTTT. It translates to CAWSLGSNQPQHF.

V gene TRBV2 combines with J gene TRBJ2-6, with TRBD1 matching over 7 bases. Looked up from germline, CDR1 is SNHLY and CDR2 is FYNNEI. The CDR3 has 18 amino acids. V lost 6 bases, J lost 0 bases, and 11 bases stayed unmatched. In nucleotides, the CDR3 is TGTGCCAGCAGGGCCCGGAAGGGGGCAAGCTCTGGGGCCAACGTCCTGACTTTC. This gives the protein CASRARKGASSGANVLTF.

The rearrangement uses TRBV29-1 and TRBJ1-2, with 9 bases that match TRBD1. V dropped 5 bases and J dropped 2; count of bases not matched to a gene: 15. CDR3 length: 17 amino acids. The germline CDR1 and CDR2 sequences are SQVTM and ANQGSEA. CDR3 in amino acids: CSVSRPGTGYDNYGYTF. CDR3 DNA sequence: TGCAGCGTTTCGCGTCCCGGGACAGGGTATGACAACTATGGCTACACCTTC. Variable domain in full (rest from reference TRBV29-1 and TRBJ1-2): SAVISQKPSRDICQRGTSLTIQCQVDSQVTMMFWYRQQPGQSLTLIATANQGSEATYESGFVIDKFPISRPNLTFSTLTVSNMSPEDSSIYLCSVSRPGTGYDNYGYTFGSGTRLTVV.

The CDR3: CSVELRPGRRGDQYF. The CDR3 DNA is TGCAGCGTTGAACTTCGACCGGGACGGAGGGGAGACCAGTACTTC. The chain joins TRBV29-1 to TRBJ2-5, with a possible D match to TRBD2 (6 bases). Germline V lookup: CDR1 SQVTM, CDR2 ANQGSEA. CDR3 length: 15 residues. Trimming removed 2 bases at V and 10 bases at J, with 23 bases between.

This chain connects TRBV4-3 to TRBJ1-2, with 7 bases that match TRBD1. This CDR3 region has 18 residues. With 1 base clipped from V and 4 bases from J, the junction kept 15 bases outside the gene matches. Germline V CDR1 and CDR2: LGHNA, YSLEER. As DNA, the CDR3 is TGCGCCAGCAGCCAAGCCGCTGCCGGGACAGACGTTGGCTATGGCTACACCTTC. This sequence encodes CASSQAAAGTDVGYGYTF.

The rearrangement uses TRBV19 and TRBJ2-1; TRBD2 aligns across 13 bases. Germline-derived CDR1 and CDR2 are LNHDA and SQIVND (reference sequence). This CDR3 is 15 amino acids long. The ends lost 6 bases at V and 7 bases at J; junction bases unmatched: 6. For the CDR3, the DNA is TGTGCCAGTAGCGTTACTAGCGGGAGGGCAAATGAGCAGTTCTTC. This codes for CASSVTSGRANEQFF.

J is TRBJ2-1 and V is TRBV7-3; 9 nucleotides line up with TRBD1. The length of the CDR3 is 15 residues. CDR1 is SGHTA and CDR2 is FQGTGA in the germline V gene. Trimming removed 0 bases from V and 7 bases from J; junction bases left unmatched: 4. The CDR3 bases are TGTGCCAGCAGCTTAACCGGGACAGGGAAAAATGAGCAGTTCTTC. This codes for CASSLTGTGKNEQFF.

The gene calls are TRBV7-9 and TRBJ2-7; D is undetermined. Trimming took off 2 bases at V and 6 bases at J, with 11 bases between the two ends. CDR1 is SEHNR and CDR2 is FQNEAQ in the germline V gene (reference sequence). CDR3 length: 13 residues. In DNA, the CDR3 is TGTGCCAGCAGCTTAAAGGGATCCCCCGAGCAGTACTTC. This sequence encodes CASSLKGSPEQYF. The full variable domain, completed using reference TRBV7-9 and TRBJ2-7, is DTGVSQNPRHKITKRGQNVTFRCDPISEHNRLYWYRQTLGQGPEFLTYFQNEAQLEKSRLLSDRFSAERPKGSFSTLEIQRTEQGDSAMYLCASSLKGSPEQYFGPGTRLTVT.

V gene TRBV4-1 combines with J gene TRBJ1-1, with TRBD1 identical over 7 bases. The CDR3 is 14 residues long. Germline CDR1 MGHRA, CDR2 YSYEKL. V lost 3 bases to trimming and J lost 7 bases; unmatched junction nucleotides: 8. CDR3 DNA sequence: TGCGCCAGCAGCCATTCTAGGGGGCTGGGTGAAGCTTTCTTT. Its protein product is CASSHSRGLGEAFF.

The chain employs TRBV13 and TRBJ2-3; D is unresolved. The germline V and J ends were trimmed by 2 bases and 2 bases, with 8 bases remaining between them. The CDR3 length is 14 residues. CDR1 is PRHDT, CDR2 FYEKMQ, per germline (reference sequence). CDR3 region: CASSLLGYTDTQYF. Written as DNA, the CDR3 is TGTGCCAGCAGCTTATTGGGATACACAGATACGCAGTATTTT. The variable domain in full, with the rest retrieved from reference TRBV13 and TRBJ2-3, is AAGVIQSPRHLIKEKRETATLKCYPIPRHDTVYWYQQGPGQDPQFLISFYEKMQSDKGSIPDRFSAQQFSDYHSELNMSSLELGDSALYFCASSLLGYTDTQYFGPGTRLTVL.

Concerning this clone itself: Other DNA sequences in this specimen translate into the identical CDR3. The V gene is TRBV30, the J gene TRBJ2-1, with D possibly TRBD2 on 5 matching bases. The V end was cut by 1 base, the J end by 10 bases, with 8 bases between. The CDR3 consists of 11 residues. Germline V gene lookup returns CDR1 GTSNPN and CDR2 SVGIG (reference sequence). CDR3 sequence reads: CAWSGGLEQFF. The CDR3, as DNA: TGTGCCTGGAGTGGCGGGCTAGAGCAGTTCTTC.

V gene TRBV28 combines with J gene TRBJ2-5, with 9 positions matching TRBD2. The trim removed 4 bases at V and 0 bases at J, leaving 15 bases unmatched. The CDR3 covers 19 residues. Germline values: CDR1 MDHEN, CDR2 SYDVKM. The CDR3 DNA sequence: TGTGCCAGCAGTTCGAACCCCGGGGCTAGCGGGAAGTACCAAGAGACCCAGTACTTC. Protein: CASSSNPGASGKYQETQYF.

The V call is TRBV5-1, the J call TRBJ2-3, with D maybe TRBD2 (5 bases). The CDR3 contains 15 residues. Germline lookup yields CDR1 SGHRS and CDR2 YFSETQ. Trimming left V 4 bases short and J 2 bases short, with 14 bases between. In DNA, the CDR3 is TGCGCCAGCAGCCTCCGACGGACTTCCACAGATACGCAGTATTTT. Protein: CASSLRRTSTDTQYF. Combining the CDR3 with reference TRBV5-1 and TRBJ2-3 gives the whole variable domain KAGVTQTPRYLIKTRGQQVTLSCSPISGHRSVSWYQQTPGQGLQFLFEYFSETQRNKGNFPGRFSGRQFSNSRSEMNVSTLELGDSALYLCASSLRRTSTDTQYFGPGTRLTVL.

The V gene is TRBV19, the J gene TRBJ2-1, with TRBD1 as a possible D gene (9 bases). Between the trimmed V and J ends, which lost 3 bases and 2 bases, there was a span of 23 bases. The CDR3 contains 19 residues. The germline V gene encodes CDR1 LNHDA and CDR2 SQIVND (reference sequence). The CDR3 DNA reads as TGTGCCAGTAGTATTGTGACAGGGGGGACTAGTGGGGCCTACAATGAGCAGTTCTTC. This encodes CASSIVTGGTSGAYNEQFF.

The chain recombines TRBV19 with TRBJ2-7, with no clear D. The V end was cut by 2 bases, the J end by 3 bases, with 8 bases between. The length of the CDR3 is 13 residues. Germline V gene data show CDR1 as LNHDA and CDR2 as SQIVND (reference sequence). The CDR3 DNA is TGTGCCAGTAGTATAAGAGGTTACTACGAGCAGTACTTC. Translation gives CASSIRGYYEQYF.

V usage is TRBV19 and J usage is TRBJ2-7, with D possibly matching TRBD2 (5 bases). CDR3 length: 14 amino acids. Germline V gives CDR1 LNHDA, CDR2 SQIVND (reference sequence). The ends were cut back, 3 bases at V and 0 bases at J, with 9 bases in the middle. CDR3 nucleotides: TGTGCCAGTAGTATTACGGACTCCTCCTACGAGCAGTACTTC. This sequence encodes CASSITDSSYEQYF.

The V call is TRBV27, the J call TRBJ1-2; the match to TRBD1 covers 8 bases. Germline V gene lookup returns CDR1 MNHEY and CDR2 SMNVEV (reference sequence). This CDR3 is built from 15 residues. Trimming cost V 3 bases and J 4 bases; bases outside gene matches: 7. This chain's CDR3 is CASSLEPDRGYGYTF. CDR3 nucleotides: TGTGCCAGCAGTTTGGAACCCGACAGGGGCTATGGCTACACCTTC.

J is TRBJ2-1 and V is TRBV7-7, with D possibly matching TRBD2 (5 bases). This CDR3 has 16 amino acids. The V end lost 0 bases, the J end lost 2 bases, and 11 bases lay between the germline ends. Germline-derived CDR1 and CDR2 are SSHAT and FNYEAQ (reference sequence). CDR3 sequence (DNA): TGTGCCAGCAGCTTAGCGCTTGGCGGGCCCTACAATGAGCAGTTCTTC. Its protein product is CASSLALGGPYNEQFF.